Reported below is one TCR beta chain. Germline V gene sequence: CDR1 GTSNPN, CDR2 SVGIG (reference sequence). Deletions cut 0 bases from V and 8 bases from J, with 7 bases between. The CDR3 is 11 residues long. The data are from a study of beta chain features in type 1 diabetes. The authors reverse transcribed all of the isolated RNA, so sequencing captured expressed TCRB transcripts. Read counts averaged approximately 3.6 million for samples of naive, central memory and regulatory T cells. Only in-frame clones appear in the TCRdb table, and some are missing; sequencing was by immunoSEQ multiplex PCR. The repertoire holds more than 300,000 clones, about 15% seen once, with around 0.02% in the top ten.

Input material: naive CD4+ T cells from blood. The clonotype originates from a woman aged 18-29 years in good health. The chain uses TRBV30 and TRBJ1-2; no reliable D call. The DNA for the CDR3 is TGTGCCTGGAGTGTCTTCTACGGCTACACCTTC. Encoded protein: CAWSVFYGYTF.